This TCR beta chain was obtained from a study of blood T cells in healthy people across ages. With a J-beta primer mix and a sample-barcoded 5' primer, a second PCR ran about 7 to 12 cycles. Each CDR3 protein gets one entry after TCRdb re-called the 5' RACE reads with MiXCR. In the table there are about 800,000 distinct CDR3 sequences, roughly 60% of which are singletons. Study-level points and caveats: Diversity of TCR beta per million T cells declined in a roughly linear way with age. Naive T cell percentage showed a strong correlation with TCR beta diversity.

In the case of this clonotype: Its target is unknown.

Germline CDR1 reads SEHNR; CDR2 reads FQNEAQ (reference sequence). V was pared by 6 bases and J by 2 bases, with 11 bases between. CDR3 size: 13 residues. Input material: blood. The chain joins TRBV7-9 to TRBJ2-7; D is ambiguous. The receptor was derived from a man aged 25 to 45 in good health. In DNA, the CDR3 is TGTGCCAGCAGTAGGGATCCGGCCTACGAGCAGTACTTC. It yields the protein CASSRDPAYEQYF.